This TCR beta chain was sequenced for a study of early T cells in non-severe SARS-CoV-2 infection. Study in general: The sequenced material was bulk RNA from unsorted whole blood, and its chains were unpaired. Notes on the study in general: Private and CD4 specificities were missed by VDJdb matching, skewed to anti-spike CD8.

This clonotype appeared many times. Antigen specificity is unknown. Germline V CDR1 and CDR2: KGHSH, LQKENI. The V gene lost 4 bases and the J gene lost 2 bases, with 11 bases spanning the gap. The CDR3 has 14 residues. The TCR library protocol was used to attach unique molecular identifiers. These identifiers were attached to individual cDNA molecules. From the 5' RACE reads, TCRdb called clonotypes with MiXCR, one entry per CDR3 protein. The sample carries tens of thousands of distinct CDR3 sequences, roughly a tenth recorded once. The sequence was collected from an adult who was a healthcare worker with PCR-confirmed SARS-CoV-2 infection or an uninfected control (not recorded which). The rearrangement joins TRBV18 to TRBJ1-1, with TRBD1 as a possible D gene (6 bases). Sequenced here: whole blood, sampled at baseline. Here the CDR3 reads CASSLQGQNTEAFF. In DNA, the CDR3 is TGTGCCAGCTCACTCCAGGGGCAAAACACTGAAGCTTTCTTT.